One sample yielded the 30 T cell receptor beta chains listed below, sequenced in a study of technical replicates of blood from several donors. The protocol was immunoSEQ multiplex PCR, while the TCRdb copy is restricted to in-frame clones and leaves out a portion. The sample contains around 80,000 clones, 95% to 98% of which appear only once. Sequences were obtained from T cells isolated from PBMCs. Source of these receptors: a human donor in good health.

The V and J genes are TRBV6-5 and TRBJ2-1; 7 bases match TRBD1. The trim removed 4 bases at V and 9 bases at J, leaving 9 bases unmatched. The CDR3 extends over 14 amino acids. Germline V CDR1 and CDR2: MNHEY, SVGAGI. The CDR3 loop reads CASSFDPRGSEQFF. CDR3 DNA: TGTGCCAGCAGTTTTGATCCCAGGGGGTCTGAGCAGTTCTTC.

The chain is built from TRBV11-2 and TRBJ2-1; the D gene is possibly TRBD1 (6 bases). Germline V gene data show CDR1 as SGHAT and CDR2 as FQNNGV. The CDR3 contains 15 residues. Trimming removed 4 bases at V and 11 bases at J, with 21 bases between. CDR3 nucleotide sequence: TGTGCCAGCAGCTGGAGACGGCCGGGACACCAACAGCAGTTCTTC. Its protein is CASSWRRPGHQQQFF.

This clone was seen a single time. This rearrangement joins TRBV5-4 to TRBJ2-2; TRBD1 matches at 9 bases. Looked up from germline, CDR1 is SGHNT and CDR2 is YYREEE (reference sequence). Germline trimming cut 3 bases from V and 3 bases from J; bases unmatched to any gene: 6. This CDR3 contains 16 residues. CDR3 sequence reads: CASSSPGTGYTGELFF. DNA of the CDR3: TGTGCCAGCAGCTCCCCCGGGACAGGGTACACCGGGGAGCTGTTTTTT.

J is TRBJ2-3 and V is TRBV29-1; no firm D call. This CDR3 comprises 14 residues. With 4 bases removed from V and 0 bases from J, the gap between germline ends came to 11 bases. Germline CDR1 and CDR2: SQVTM and ANQGSEA. CDR3: CSVVFSSSTDTQYF. The CDR3 DNA sequence: TGCAGCGTTGTGTTTAGCTCTAGCACAGATACGCAGTATTTT.

About this clone itself: Germline and junction disagree at one end, which may indicate a read error. CDR3 in amino acids: CSGQTRGIEAF. In nucleotides, the CDR3 is TGCAGTGGGCAAACCAGGGGTATTGAAGCTTTT. This chain joins TRBV20-1 and TRBJ2-3; TRBD1 is a possible D gene (6 bases). Germline lookup yields CDR1 DFQATT and CDR2 SNEGSKA (reference sequence). The CDR3 is made up of 11 amino acids.

The chain employs TRBV5-1 and TRBJ2-6; 8 positions match TRBD1. Germline assignment: CDR1 SGHRS and CDR2 YFSETQ. V trimming: 1 base; J trimming: 4 bases; junction bases outside the gene matches: 10. This CDR3 has 18 residues. The CDR3 sequence: CASSLIGQGLRGANVLTF. CDR3 DNA sequence: TGCGCCAGCAGCTTGATAGGACAGGGCCTACGGGGGGCCAACGTCCTGACTTTC. Full variable domain (rest looked up from reference TRBV5-1 and TRBJ2-6): KAGVTQTPRYLIKTRGQQVTLSCSPISGHRSVSWYQQTPGQGLQFLFEYFSETQRNKGNFPGRFSGRQFSNSRSEMNVSTLELGDSALYLCASSLIGQGLRGANVLTFGAGSRLTVL.

The chain combines TRBV5-1 with TRBJ2-3; the match to TRBD2 covers 14 bases. This CDR3 region has 17 residues. J was trimmed by 9 bases and V by 7 bases; bases with no gene match: 16. The germline V gene encodes CDR1 SGHRS and CDR2 YFSETQ. CDR3 sequence: CASGSGLAGVASITQYF. The CDR3, as DNA: TGCGCCAGCGGATCGGGACTAGCGGGAGTAGCATCTATCACGCAGTATTTT.

The chain is built from TRBV7-9 and TRBJ2-2, with a tentative D call TRBD2 (6 bases). The CDR3 is 15 amino acids. The V end was cut by 5 bases, the J end by 0 bases, with 10 bases between. Per the germline V gene, CDR1 is SEHNR and CDR2 is FQNEAQ (reference sequence). The CDR3 DNA follows: TGTGCCAGCAGCGTTAGCGGAGCGAACACCGGGGAGCTGTTTTTT. Translating it yields CASSVSGANTGELFF.

This sequence joins TRBV30 and TRBJ2-4; D might be TRBD1 (6 bases). V was cut by 5 bases and J by 0 bases, with 11 bases left in between. The CDR3 runs 14 residues. Germline lookup yields CDR1 GTSNPN and CDR2 SVGIG (reference sequence). In nucleotides, the CDR3 is TGTGCCTGGGGGGGCCTTGCAGCCAAAAACATTCAGTACTTC. It translates to CAWGGLAAKNIQYF.

This clone was seen just once. The chain joins TRBV7-9 to TRBJ2-7; a possible D gene is TRBD2 (7 bases). Germline V CDR1 and CDR2: SEHNR, FQNEAQ (reference sequence). V was shortened by 8 bases and J by 3 bases, with 20 bases between the two germline ends. The CDR3 sequence is 15 residues long. The CDR3 spells CASRPGGGLFYEQYF. DNA for the CDR3: TGTGCCAGCCGGCCTGGGGGGGGCCTCTTCTACGAGCAGTACTTC.

The chain recombines TRBV5-1 with TRBJ2-1; TRBD2 agrees at 8 bases. The ends lost 0 bases at V and 6 bases at J; junction bases unmatched: 2. The germline V gene has CDR1 SGHRS and CDR2 YFSETQ. The CDR3 contains 14 residues. The CDR3 DNA follows: TGCGCCAGCAGCTTGGAGCGGGGGAGCAATGAGCAGTTCTTC. It yields the protein CASSLERGSNEQFF.

The chain has TRBV7-3 and TRBJ2-1, with 8 bases matching TRBD1. Germline assignment: CDR1 SGHTA and CDR2 FQGTGA. V dropped 4 bases and J dropped 6; count of bases not matched to a gene: 5. This CDR3 is 14 amino acids long. In DNA, the CDR3 is TGTGCCAGCAGCTCCGGCGGACAGGGCAATGAGCAGTTCTTC. Translation: CASSSGGQGNEQFF. Using reference TRBV7-3 and TRBJ2-1 for the parts outside the CDR3, the full variable domain is GAGVSQTPSNKVTEKGKYVELRCDPISGHTALYWYRQSLGQGPEFLIYFQGTGAADDSGLPNDRFFAVRPEGSVSTLKIQRTERGDSAVYLCASSSGGQGNEQFFGPGTRLTVL.

The chain is built from TRBV15 and TRBJ1-1; D gene uncertain. Germline V gene data show CDR1 as LNHNV and CDR2 as YYDKDF (reference sequence). V dropped 2 bases and J dropped 8 bases, with 9 bases sitting between them. The CDR3 spans 12 residues. As DNA, the CDR3 is TGTGCCACCAGCAGACAGGACTCCGAAGCTTTCTTT. Encoded protein: CATSRQDSEAFF.

This rearrangement joins TRBV19 to TRBJ1-5; 10 bases match TRBD1. The CDR3 extends over 15 amino acids. Trimming cost V 4 bases and J 4 bases; bases outside gene matches: 4. Germline loops: CDR1 LNHDA, CDR2 SQIVND (reference sequence). CDR3 bases: TGTGCCAGTAGTAGGTGGACAGGGGGAAATCAGCCCCAGCATTTT. Protein: CASSRWTGGNQPQHF.

This clone has only one observation. The rearrangement joins TRBV28 to TRBJ2-7; 11 bases are a match to TRBD2. CDR3 length equals 17 residues. Germline lookup yields CDR1 MDHEN and CDR2 SYDVKM. The junction had 14 bases not matched to a gene; V was cut back by 7 bases and J by 3 bases. Here the CDR3 DNA reads TGTGCCAGCAACACGAATCTAGCGGGAGGATCTATCTACGAGCAGTACTTC. The encoded protein is CASNTNLAGGSIYEQYF.

V usage is TRBV7-9 and J usage is TRBJ2-2; D is uncertain. Per germline, CDR1 SEHNR and CDR2 FQNEAQ (reference sequence). This CDR3 is built from 13 residues. Trimming took off 6 bases at V and 5 bases at J, with 10 bases between the two ends. The chain's CDR3 is CASSNRFTGELFF. In DNA, the CDR3 is TGTGCCAGCAGTAATCGGTTTACCGGGGAGCTGTTTTTT.

The chain couples TRBV27 to TRBJ2-7; D is perhaps TRBD1 (5 bases). From germline, CDR1 is MNHEY and CDR2 SMNVEV (reference sequence). The length of the CDR3 is 15 residues. V lost 0 bases and J lost 0, with 9 bases in between. The CDR3 DNA reads as TGTGCCAGCAGTTTATCGGGGCTTAGCTCCTACGAGCAGTACTTC. Amino acid sequence: CASSLSGLSSYEQYF.

CDR3 sequence reads: CASSPTASGFYEQYF. In DNA form, the CDR3 reads TGTGCCAGCTCACCAACGGCTAGCGGGTTTTACGAGCAGTACTTC. V gene TRBV18 combines with J gene TRBJ2-7, with 8 bases fitting TRBD2. CDR1 KGHSH and CDR2 LQKENI come from the germline V gene. V lost 2 bases and J lost 4; bases outside the gene matches: 7. The CDR3 totals 15 residues.

The rearrangement joins TRBV9 to TRBJ2-7; tentative D call: TRBD1 (7 bases). The CDR3 spans 15 residues. Germline V gene lookup returns CDR1 SGDLS and CDR2 YYNGEE. V was pared by 0 bases and J by 2 bases, with 12 bases between. CDR3 loop: CASSVGGTVTYEQYF. In DNA form, the CDR3 reads TGTGCCAGCAGCGTAGGCGGGACAGTGACCTACGAGCAGTACTTC.

This clone was detected once. The J gene is TRBJ2-3, the V gene TRBV4-2, with 10 bases matching TRBD1. The germline CDR1 and CDR2 sequences are LGHNA and YNFKEQ. J was trimmed by 1 base and V by 1 base; bases with no gene match: 5. The CDR3 contains 17 residues. The CDR3 loop is CASSQGAGTGGTDTQYF. The CDR3 DNA follows: TGTGCCAGCAGCCAAGGGGCCGGGACAGGGGGCACAGATACGCAGTATTTT.

The CDR3 is CASSLVALSGANVLTF. The CDR3 region has the DNA TGTGCCAGCAGCTTGGTTGCGCTCTCTGGGGCCAACGTCCTGACTTTC. The chain uses TRBV5-6 and TRBJ2-6; D unclear. V lost 0 bases, J lost 0 bases, and 7 bases lay in between. The length of the CDR3 is 16 residues. The V gene's germline CDR1 is SGHDT and CDR2 YYEEEE.

This rearrangement joins TRBV30 to TRBJ2-6; D unresolved. Between the trimmed V and J ends, which lost 3 bases and 1 base, there was a span of 4 bases. The CDR3 extends over 13 amino acids. In germline, CDR1 is GTSNPN, CDR2 SVGIG (reference sequence). The CDR3 spells CAWRTSGANVLTF. CDR3 in DNA: TGTGCCTGGAGAACTTCTGGGGCCAACGTCCTGACTTTC.

The chain is built from TRBV4-1 and TRBJ1-2; D not resolved. Germline-derived CDR1 and CDR2 are MGHRA and YSYEKL. Trimming pared 6 bases from V and 4 bases from J, leaving 21 bases between. The CDR3 sequence is 16 residues long. CDR3: CASRYYLEASGYGYTF. The CDR3 bases are TGCGCCAGCAGGTATTACCTGGAGGCCTCAGGCTATGGCTACACCTTC.

This chain joins TRBV5-1 and TRBJ1-2; D is perhaps TRBD1 (6 bases). Trimming shortened V by 4 bases and J by 8 bases, and 18 bases separated the two germline ends. The length of the CDR3 is 14 residues. Germline CDR1 and CDR2: SGHRS and YFSETQ. The CDR3 nucleotides read TGCGCCAGCAGCAAAGATCCGGGGGGCTTCGGCTACACCTTC. Translation: CASSKDPGGFGYTF.

The V and J genes are TRBV6-1 and TRBJ1-4; D gene unclear. Trimming shortened V by 2 bases and J by 1 base, and 26 bases separated the two germline ends. The CDR3 is 21 amino acids. The germline V gene encodes CDR1 MNHNS and CDR2 SASEGT. The CDR3 coding sequence is TGTGCCAGCAGTGAATATCGGCCAGTCCAGGACTTGGGTCGAACTAATGAAAAACTGTTTTTT. It encodes CASSEYRPVQDLGRTNEKLFF.

This chain connects TRBV10-1 to TRBJ2-1; TRBD2 matches 12 bases. The J segment lost 5 bases and the V segment lost 5 bases, leaving 1 base of the junction unmatched. CDR1 is WNHNN, CDR2 SYGVQD, per germline (reference sequence). The CDR3 spans 14 residues. CDR3 sequence reads: CASSWTSGNNEQFF. The CDR3 DNA reads as TGCGCCAGCAGTTGGACTAGCGGGAACAATGAGCAGTTCTTC.

The chain recombines TRBV18 with TRBJ2-3; the match to TRBD2 covers 7 bases. The V segment lost 5 bases and the J segment 5 bases; nucleotides outside the gene matches: 19. CDR1 KGHSH and CDR2 LQKENI come from the germline V gene. The CDR3 length is 18 residues. The CDR3 bases are TGTGCCAGCTCAACCACGTTGGGAGGGGTAAAAGGAGGAGATACGCAGTATTTT. Its translation is CASSTTLGGVKGGDTQYF.

The chain combines TRBV14 with TRBJ2-7, with TRBD2 identical over 14 bases. Trimming took 5 bases from V and 6 from J; bases not matched to a gene: 12. Per germline, CDR1 SGHDN and CDR2 FVKESK. This CDR3 has 17 residues. CDR3 coding DNA: TGTGCCAGCAGCACCCGACTAGCGGGAGGGCCTTTTCGCGAGCAGTACTTC. This codes for CASSTRLAGGPFREQYF.

The chain combines TRBV27 with TRBJ1-6; D possibly corresponds to TRBD1 (5 bases). Germline V gene data show CDR1 as MNHEY and CDR2 as SMNVEV (reference sequence). The V end lost 6 bases, the J end lost 4 bases, and 19 bases lay between the germline ends. The CDR3 loop spans 17 amino acids. The CDR3 DNA follows: TGTGCCAGCAGGGGTGGCATCCCTCAGGGATATAATTCACCCCTCCACTTT. It codes for CASRGGIPQGYNSPLHF.

The rearrangement links TRBV5-1 to TRBJ1-2, with unresolved D. CDR3 size: 14 residues. Deletions cut 0 bases from V and 4 bases from J, with 10 bases between. Per the germline V gene, CDR1 is SGHRS and CDR2 is YFSETQ. CDR3 nucleotides: TGCGCCAGCAGCTTGGCTCCGGGGAGCTATGGCTACACCTTC. Encoded protein: CASSLAPGSYGYTF.